The TCR beta chain under discussion was sequenced for a study of blood T cell repertoires in COVID-19. Study summary: Italy, Spain and the United States were the sources of the convalescent and acute COVID-19 samples.

Cohort placement rested on clinical history that participants reported themselves. Profiling relied on immunoSEQ multiplex PCR, and the TCRdb table lists in-frame clones only, not all of them. The repertoire holds approximately 180,000 clones, with about 90% as singletons. This CDR3 spans 13 amino acids. CDR1 and CDR2 (germline): SGHRS, YFSETQ. With 1 base removed from V and 10 bases from J, the gap between germline ends came to 11 bases. Sequenced: PBMCs or T cells enriched from blood (not recorded which). This TCR came from a human donor with acute COVID-19. The donor label of this sample is uncertain. The chain is built from TRBV5-1 and TRBJ2-2; TRBD2 is a possible D gene (6 bases). CDR3 amino acids: CASSLSRREELFF. CDR3 coding DNA: TGCGCCAGCAGCTTGTCTCGGAGGGAGGAGCTGTTTTTT. Using reference TRBV5-1 and TRBJ2-2 for the parts outside the CDR3, the full variable domain is KAGVTQTPRYLIKTRGQQVTLSCSPISGHRSVSWYQQTPGQGLQFLFEYFSETQRNKGNFPGRFSGRQFSNSRSEMNVSTLELGDSALYLCASSLSRREELFFGEGSRLTVL.